The next 14 T cell receptor beta chains were all read from a single sample in a study of beta chain features in type 1 diabetes. The isolated RNA, all of it, was reverse transcribed, so expressed TCRB transcripts were what got sequenced. The protocol was immunoSEQ multiplex PCR, while the TCRdb copy is restricted to in-frame clones and leaves out a portion. The sample holds under 300,000 clones, about 15% seen once. Antigen specificity for these receptors is unknown. Findings and limits, study-wide: Across all four CD4+ subsets, people with type 1 diabetes showed modestly shorter TCRB CDR3s.

The sequencing sample was made of naive CD4+ T cells from blood. These receptors all come from a man between 25 and 39 years old with type 1 diabetes.

This clone was counted between two and nine times. This sequence joins TRBV10-1 and TRBJ2-5; 7 bases line up with TRBD2. This CDR3 spans 13 amino acids. Germline V CDR1 and CDR2: WNHNN, SYGVQD (reference sequence). Trimming took 8 bases from V and 6 from J; bases not matched to a gene: 9. The CDR3 DNA is TGCGCCAGCGGGGGAGGGGCGGGGAAGACCCAGTACTTC. This codes for CASGGGAGKTQYF.

This chain uses TRBV19 with TRBJ1-5; D unresolved. The CDR3 spans 16 residues. V lost 5 bases to trimming and J lost 0 bases, with 14 bases between them. Germline lookup yields CDR1 LNHDA and CDR2 SQIVND (reference sequence). The chain's CDR3 is CASSGTGWVSNQPQHF. In DNA, the CDR3 is TGTGCCAGTAGTGGTACCGGGTGGGTTAGCAATCAGCCCCAGCATTTT. The full variable domain, in which reference TRBV19 and TRBJ1-5 provide the parts outside the CDR3, is DGGITQSPKYLFRKEGQNVTLSCEQNLNHDAMYWYRQDPGQGLRLIYYSQIVNDFQKGDIAEGYSVSREKKESFPLTVTSAQKNPTAFYLCASSGTGWVSNQPQHFGDGTRLSIL.

This rearrangement joins TRBV5-4 to TRBJ2-1; 7 nucleotides agree with TRBD2. J lost 7 bases, V lost 2 bases, and 6 bases had no gene match. Germline V lookup: CDR1 SGHNT, CDR2 YYREEE (reference sequence). The CDR3 consists of 14 residues. As DNA, the CDR3 is TGTGCCAGCAGCTTCGGCGGGGGAAGAAATGAGCAGTTCTTC. It translates to CASSFGGGRNEQFF.

Only a few counts were recorded for this clone. The chain joins TRBV6-1 to TRBJ2-1; TRBD1 might be the D (5 bases). The CDR3 contains 14 residues. The ends were cut back, 6 bases at V and 0 bases at J, with 9 bases in the middle. The V gene's germline CDR1 is MNHNS and CDR2 SASEGT. CDR3 protein: CASRTVSSYNEQFF. CDR3 DNA sequence: TGTGCCAGCAGGACAGTTAGCTCCTACAATGAGCAGTTCTTC.

This clone has only a few counts. The chain uses TRBV5-4 and TRBJ1-1; D not resolved. Per the germline V gene, CDR1 is SGHNT and CDR2 is YYREEE (reference sequence). The CDR3 has 18 amino acids. The V gene lost 2 bases and the J gene lost 3 bases, with 23 bases spanning the gap. DNA of the CDR3: TGTGCCAGCAGCTTCTTTGTGTATACTTCGGGGTCTGACACTGAAGCTTTCTTT. It translates to CASSFFVYTSGSDTEAFF.

Turning to this clone: The junction and the germline gene differ at one end; a read error may be behind it. The chain is built from TRBV10-3 and TRBJ2-1; TRBD2 agrees at 8 bases. CDR1 ENHRY and CDR2 SYGVKD come from the germline V gene. This CDR3 is 12 amino acids long. The CDR3 DNA is TGTGCCATCAGTGAGTCGATCGGGACTAGTGTCTTC. This encodes CAISESIGTSVF.

This clone was seen only a few times. The chain is built from TRBV11-1 and TRBJ2-5, with TRBD1 as a possible D gene (6 bases). Germline V lookup: CDR1 SGHAT, CDR2 FQDESV (reference sequence). The CDR3 totals 19 residues. Trimming removed 8 bases from V and 1 base from J, with 29 bases in between. The CDR3 region is CASVSYSGQLNTAQETQYF. The CDR3 coding sequence is TGTGCCAGCGTTTCCTATAGTGGACAGCTGAACACCGCCCAAGAGACCCAGTACTTC.

The chain employs TRBV6-5 and TRBJ2-7, with 10 bases identical to TRBD1. Germline values: CDR1 MNHEY, CDR2 SVGAGI. V was clipped by 6 bases and J by 7 bases; unmatched bases: 3. The CDR3 is 12 amino acids. The CDR3: CASRTGQGEQYF. The CDR3 nucleotides read TGTGCCAGCAGGACGGGACAGGGGGAGCAGTACTTC.

The chain has TRBV7-2 and TRBJ2-2; D is possibly TRBD2 (6 bases). The V gene's germline CDR1 is SGHTA and CDR2 FQGNSA. V gave up 8 bases and J gave up 4 bases, with 14 bases separating them. The length of the CDR3 is 14 residues. The CDR3 region is CASAGERVTGELFF. The CDR3 coding sequence is TGTGCCAGCGCCGGGGAGCGGGTCACCGGGGAGCTGTTTTTT.

This clone occurred a few times. J is TRBJ2-1 and V is TRBV4-1, with 9 positions matching TRBD1. The J segment lost 7 bases and the V segment lost 4 bases, leaving 2 bases of the junction unmatched. The CDR3 runs to 13 residues. Germline V gene sequence: CDR1 MGHRA, CDR2 YSYEKL. CDR3 amino acids: CASSRDRDNEQFF. The CDR3 bases are TGCGCCAGCAGCCGGGACAGGGATAATGAGCAGTTCTTC.

The chain is built from TRBV19 and TRBJ2-5, with D maybe TRBD2 (5 bases). V was clipped by 5 bases and J by 5 bases, with 6 bases between them. The length of the CDR3 is 11 residues. Germline CDR1 is LNHDA and CDR2 is SQIVND (reference sequence). CDR3 region: CASSPGETQYF. The DNA for the CDR3 is TGTGCCAGTAGTCCGGGGGAGACCCAGTACTTC.

The chain carries TRBV7-9 and TRBJ1-2, with 9 bases fitting TRBD1. V dropped 5 bases and J dropped 4; count of bases not matched to a gene: 8. Germline CDR1 reads SEHNR; CDR2 reads FQNEAQ (reference sequence). This CDR3 has 15 amino acids. CDR3: CASSTTGGGIYGYTF. DNA for the CDR3: TGTGCCAGCAGCACCACAGGGGGCGGAATCTATGGCTACACCTTC.

This clone was detected only a few times. The chain combines TRBV29-1 with TRBJ1-1, with a weak D call TRBD1 (5 bases). The V gene's germline CDR1 is SQVTM and CDR2 ANQGSEA. This CDR3 comprises 13 residues. Between the trimmed V and J ends, which lost 3 bases and 4 bases, there was a span of 12 bases. CDR3 nucleotides: TGCAGCGTTGAGAGGGTCGGGGGCACTGAAGCTTTCTTT. Translation gives CSVERVGGTEAFF.

This clone showed up just a few times. The V and J genes are TRBV4-1 and TRBJ1-4; D not certain. CDR1 MGHRA and CDR2 YSYEKL come from the germline V gene. The CDR3 length is 13 residues. V was trimmed by 4 bases and J by 8 bases, leaving 11 bases between them. CDR3 sequence: CASSLGVGEKLFF. The CDR3 DNA reads as TGCGCCAGCAGCCTCGGGGTGGGGGAAAAACTGTTTTTT.